Listed below are T cell receptor beta chains from one sample, sequenced in a study of T cell repertoires in ileal Crohn's disease. Profiling relied on immunoSEQ multiplex PCR, and the TCRdb table lists in-frame clones only, not all of them. The sample carries tens of thousands of clones, roughly nine tenths recorded once. The sequencing input was ileal tissue. All receptors derive from an adult with Crohn's disease. Each CDR3 is given with its conserved first and last residue. Each record gives: V gene, clone size, J gene, D gene, CDR3 DNA, CDR3 protein. A D gene is named only where the DNA matches it firmly. Rows give clone size only sometimes, using once, few, many, or a class for an expanded clone.

v_gene: TRBV19; abundance: once; j_gene: TRBJ2-5; d_gene: TRBD1; CDR3nt: TGTGCCAGTACCACCGGGACAGGTCTTATTCCGGAGACCCAGTACTTC; CDR3aa: CASTTGTGLIPETQYF
v_gene: TRBV11-2; abundance: .; j_gene: TRBJ1-6; d_gene: .; CDR3nt: TGTGCCAGCAGCTTAAAAGGAAGGACAAATTCACCCCTCCACTTT; CDR3aa: CASSLKGRTNSPLHF
v_gene: TRBV28; abundance: .; j_gene: TRBJ1-5; d_gene: .; CDR3nt: TGTGCCAGCCACCGGGACACTTATCAGCCCCAGCATTTT; CDR3aa: CASHRDTYQPQHF
v_gene: TRBV4-2; abundance: .; j_gene: TRBJ1-1; d_gene: .; CDR3nt: TGTGCCAGCAGCCAAGACTGGGGGGAAGTGGGAGCTTTCTTT; CDR3aa: CASSQDWGEVGAFF
v_gene: TRBV19; abundance: .; j_gene: TRBJ2-3; d_gene: .; CDR3nt: TGTGCCAGTAGTATAGTTGGGGGGGATACGCAGTATTTT; CDR3aa: CASSIVGGDTQYF
v_gene: TRBV7-9; abundance: .; j_gene: TRBJ2-7; d_gene: TRBD2; CDR3nt: TGTGCCAGCAGGCAACGGGAGGGAGCCTACGAGCAGTACTTC; CDR3aa: CASRQREGAYEQYF
v_gene: TRBV7-2; abundance: .; j_gene: TRBJ2-3; d_gene: TRBD2; CDR3nt: TGTGCCAGCAGCTTTTTGGCGGGAGGGGTTGATACGCAGTATTTT; CDR3aa: CASSFLAGGVDTQYF
v_gene: TRBV9; abundance: .; j_gene: TRBJ2-1; d_gene: TRBD1; CDR3nt: TGTGCCAGCAGCGCCTTGACAGGGTCCTACAATGAGCAGTTCTTC; CDR3aa: CASSALTGSYNEQFF
v_gene: TRBV6-1; abundance: .; j_gene: TRBJ2-1; d_gene: TRBD2; CDR3nt: TGTGCCAGCAGTCCCCCCCGACTAGCGGGAGTTGAGCAGTTCTTC; CDR3aa: CASSPPRLAGVEQFF
v_gene: TRBV7-8; abundance: .; j_gene: TRBJ2-1; d_gene: TRBD2; CDR3nt: TGTGCCAGCAGGGCCGTCGCGGGGGGGTTCTACAATGAGCAGTTCTTC; CDR3aa: CASRAVAGGFYNEQFF
v_gene: TRBV7-9; abundance: .; j_gene: TRBJ2-1; d_gene: TRBD2; CDR3nt: TGTGCCAGCAGCTCACTAGCGGGAGGGCCTTCGGTAAATGAGCAGTTCTTC; CDR3aa: CASSSLAGGPSVNEQFF
v_gene: TRBV7-7; abundance: once; j_gene: TRBJ2-5; d_gene: TRBD1; CDR3nt: TGTGCCAGCAGCAAATATGGGACAGACCAAGAGACCCAGTACTTC; CDR3aa: CASSKYGTDQETQYF
v_gene: TRBV2; abundance: .; j_gene: TRBJ2-2; d_gene: TRBD2; CDR3nt: TGTGCCACACTCCCTAGCGGGATCCGCTCGAACACCGGGGAGCTGTTTTTT; CDR3aa: CATLPSGIRSNTGELFF
v_gene: TRBV5-4; abundance: .; j_gene: TRBJ2-3; d_gene: .; CDR3nt: TGTGCCAGCAGCTTGTTTGCGGGGACCAGCACAGATACGCAGTATTTT; CDR3aa: CASSLFAGTSTDTQYF
v_gene: TRBV7-2; abundance: .; j_gene: TRBJ2-4; d_gene: .; CDR3nt: TGTGCCAGCAGCTTAGGATCAGGTAGAAACATTCAGTACTTC; CDR3aa: CASSLGSGRNIQYF
v_gene: TRBV30; abundance: .; j_gene: TRBJ1-1; d_gene: .; CDR3nt: TGTGCCTGGACAGGGGATCTTCCCCCTGAAGCTTTCTTT; CDR3aa: CAWTGDLPPEAFF
v_gene: TRBV4-2; abundance: .; j_gene: TRBJ1-5; d_gene: .; CDR3nt: TGTGCCAGCAGCCAGAGCACAGGGCCCCAGCATTTT; CDR3aa: CASSQSTGPQHF
v_gene: TRBV19; abundance: .; j_gene: TRBJ1-1; d_gene: .; CDR3nt: TGTGCCTCCCTCCGGGGTGGGACTGAAGCTTTCTTT; CDR3aa: CASLRGGTEAFF
v_gene: TRBV11-3; abundance: .; j_gene: TRBJ1-2; d_gene: .; CDR3nt: TGTGCCAGCAGCCCCAAATTGAGAACGAGGGAATGGGAACATTATGGCTACACCTTC; CDR3aa: CASSPKLRTREWEHYGYTF
v_gene: TRBV27; abundance: .; j_gene: TRBJ1-1; d_gene: TRBD1; CDR3nt: TGTGCCAGCTCGGTTGACCGGACAGGGCATCTGAACACTGAAGCTTTCTTT; CDR3aa: CASSVDRTGHLNTEAFF
v_gene: TRBV5-4; abundance: .; j_gene: TRBJ2-1; d_gene: .; CDR3nt: TGTGCCAGCAGCTTGGCCGTTCGGGATGAGCAGTTCTTC; CDR3aa: CASSLAVRDEQFF
v_gene: TRBV4-3; abundance: .; j_gene: TRBJ2-5; d_gene: TRBD2; CDR3nt: TGCGCCAGCAGCCAAGGAATCCGGGTAGCGGGAGCCCCCATAAAAGAGACCCAGTACTTC; CDR3aa: CASSQGIRVAGAPIKETQYF
v_gene: TRBV25-1; abundance: once; j_gene: TRBJ2-2; d_gene: .; CDR3nt: TGTGCCAGCAGTGAAGCACGCAGGGAAGTGGCTGGGGAGCTGTTTTTT; CDR3aa: CASSEARREVAGELFF
v_gene: TRBV5-4; abundance: .; j_gene: TRBJ1-1; d_gene: .; CDR3nt: TGTGCCAGCAGCGTCGGGGGGGCACAGCTGAACACTGAAGCTTTCTTT; CDR3aa: CASSVGGAQLNTEAFF
v_gene: TRBV4-1; abundance: .; j_gene: TRBJ2-3; d_gene: .; CDR3nt: TGCGCCAGCAGCCATGTGTACTCTAGCACAGATACGCAGTATTTT; CDR3aa: CASSHVYSSTDTQYF
v_gene: TRBV6-1; abundance: .; j_gene: TRBJ1-5; d_gene: .; CDR3nt: TGTGCCAGCAGGATCTTAGAGGATAGCAATCAGCCCCAGCATTTT; CDR3aa: CASRILEDSNQPQHF
v_gene: TRBV27; abundance: .; j_gene: TRBJ2-7; d_gene: .; CDR3nt: TGTGCCAGCAGTCTACTACCTCCTAGACTAGAGCCCCCCTACGAGCAGTACTTC; CDR3aa: CASSLLPPRLEPPYEQYF
v_gene: TRBV6-1; abundance: .; j_gene: TRBJ1-4; d_gene: .; CDR3nt: TGTGCCAGCAGTGTAATCCGGGGAAATGAAAAACTGTTTTTT; CDR3aa: CASSVIRGNEKLFF
v_gene: TRBV25-1; abundance: .; j_gene: TRBJ1-1; d_gene: TRBD1; CDR3nt: TGTGCCACCCTGACAGGGTCGAACACTGAAGCTTTCTTT; CDR3aa: CATLTGSNTEAFF
v_gene: TRBV28; abundance: .; j_gene: TRBJ2-3; d_gene: TRBD2; CDR3nt: TGTGCCAGCAGTTTATTCAACCGGGGGGGCACAGATACGCAGTATTTT; CDR3aa: CASSLFNRGGTDTQYF
v_gene: TRBV4-3; abundance: .; j_gene: TRBJ1-5; d_gene: TRBD1; CDR3nt: TGCGCCAGCAGCCAATCCGACAGGGCCAATCAGCCCCAGCATTTT; CDR3aa: CASSQSDRANQPQHF
v_gene: TRBV7-9; abundance: .; j_gene: TRBJ1-1; d_gene: .; CDR3nt: TGTGCCAGCAGCCTACCATGGCAGGGAAGGGGGAACACTGAAGCTTTCTTT; CDR3aa: CASSLPWQGRGNTEAFF
v_gene: TRBV5-6; abundance: once; j_gene: TRBJ1-4; d_gene: .; CDR3nt: TGTGCCAGCAGCTTGTCTCTGAGGGCGGATGAAAAACTGTTTTTT; CDR3aa: CASSLSLRADEKLFF
v_gene: TRBV4-2; abundance: .; j_gene: TRBJ1-4; d_gene: TRBD1; CDR3nt: TGTGCCAGCAGCCAAGGACAGGGTGCAGCAGGCTCCCTTGCAACTAATGAAAAACTGTTTTTT; CDR3aa: CASSQGQGAAGSLATNEKLFF
v_gene: TRBV6-5; abundance: .; j_gene: TRBJ2-2; d_gene: .; CDR3nt: TGTGCCAGCAGGATGACAGGCAGCACCGGGGAGCTGTTTTTT; CDR3aa: CASRMTGSTGELFF
v_gene: TRBV27; abundance: .; j_gene: TRBJ1-1; d_gene: .; CDR3nt: TGTGCCAGCAGTTTAGACAGACCAAACACTGAAGCTTTCTTT; CDR3aa: CASSLDRPNTEAFF
v_gene: TRBV7-8; abundance: .; j_gene: TRBJ2-1; d_gene: .; CDR3nt: TGTGCCAGCAGCTTAGTGGAGCGCGGTTTCTCGCACAATGAGCAGTTCTTC; CDR3aa: CASSLVERGFSHNEQFF
v_gene: TRBV5-1; abundance: .; j_gene: TRBJ2-2; d_gene: .; CDR3nt: TGCGCCAGCAGCTTGAGGGGCGGGACGAACACCGGGGAGCTGTTTTTT; CDR3aa: CASSLRGGTNTGELFF
v_gene: TRBV18; abundance: few; j_gene: TRBJ1-1; d_gene: TRBD1; CDR3nt: TGTGCCAGCTCTCCAGGACAGGGGAGAATGAACACTGAAGCTTTCTTT; CDR3aa: CASSPGQGRMNTEAFF
v_gene: TRBV5-6; abundance: .; j_gene: TRBJ1-1; d_gene: TRBD1; CDR3nt: TGTGCCAGCAGCCTGGGGACAGGGGGCGCGTCCTTGGGCACTGAAGCTTTCTTT; CDR3aa: CASSLGTGGASLGTEAFF
v_gene: TRBV5-1; abundance: .; j_gene: TRBJ2-3; d_gene: .; CDR3nt: TGCGCCAGCAGCTCCGCCCTTCAGACAGATACGCAGTATTTT; CDR3aa: CASSSALQTDTQYF
v_gene: TRBV19; abundance: .; j_gene: TRBJ1-1; d_gene: TRBD1; CDR3nt: TGTGCCAGTAGTATAGACCGCATCGGGACAGTTAACACTGAAGCTTTCTTT; CDR3aa: CASSIDRIGTVNTEAFF
v_gene: TRBV6-1; abundance: .; j_gene: TRBJ2-2; d_gene: .; CDR3nt: TGTGCCAGCAAGGCCAGGGCCGACACCGGGGAGCTGTTTTTT; CDR3aa: CASKARADTGELFF
v_gene: TRBV28; abundance: .; j_gene: TRBJ1-5; d_gene: .; CDR3nt: TGTGCCAGCAAGCTCCTTAGCAATCAGCCCCAGCATTTT; CDR3aa: CASKLLSNQPQHF
v_gene: TRBV7-2; abundance: .; j_gene: TRBJ1-6; d_gene: TRBD1; CDR3nt: TGTGCCAGCAGCATCCTACAGGGGTTAGGTTCACCCCTCCACTTT; CDR3aa: CASSILQGLGSPLHF
v_gene: TRBV7-8; abundance: .; j_gene: TRBJ2-7; d_gene: TRBD2; CDR3nt: TGTGCCAGCAGCTTAGAGGGACTAGCCTCCCACGAGCAGTACTTC; CDR3aa: CASSLEGLASHEQYF
v_gene: TRBV29-1; abundance: .; j_gene: TRBJ2-1; d_gene: TRBD2; CDR3nt: TGCAGCGTTGGGGTGAGCAGCCATCGGACTAGCGGGAGAGGTGAGCAGTTCTTC; CDR3aa: CSVGVSSHRTSGRGEQFF
v_gene: TRBV18; abundance: .; j_gene: TRBJ1-6; d_gene: .; CDR3nt: TGTGCCAGCTCACCACTGATCAGCATCGGGGATTCACCCCTCCACTTT; CDR3aa: CASSPLISIGDSPLHF
v_gene: TRBV2; abundance: .; j_gene: TRBJ2-1; d_gene: .; CDR3nt: TGTGCCAGCAGTCTAACCCTATCTAAGCAGTTCTTC; CDR3aa: CASSLTLSKQFF
v_gene: TRBV19; abundance: .; j_gene: TRBJ1-2; d_gene: TRBD1; CDR3nt: TGTGCCAGTAGTATACGTGGGACAGGGACCGTTCGTAACTATGGCTACACCTTC; CDR3aa: CASSIRGTGTVRNYGYTF
v_gene: TRBV7-6; abundance: .; j_gene: TRBJ1-6; d_gene: .; CDR3nt: TGTGCCAGCAGACGGGATGACAGTCTGGGGAGGGATTCACCCCTCCACTTT; CDR3aa: CASRRDDSLGRDSPLHF
v_gene: TRBV18; abundance: once; j_gene: TRBJ1-1; d_gene: .; CDR3nt: TGTGCCAGCTCACCCGGAGGGGCGAACACTGAAGCTTTCTTT; CDR3aa: CASSPGGANTEAFF
v_gene: TRBV5-6; abundance: .; j_gene: TRBJ1-5; d_gene: .; CDR3nt: TGTGCCAGCAGCTTGGCGGGAGTTAGCAATCAGCCCCAGCATTTT; CDR3aa: CASSLAGVSNQPQHF
v_gene: TRBV29-1; abundance: .; j_gene: TRBJ1-1; d_gene: TRBD1; CDR3nt: TGCAGCGGTAGGACAGGGGGCCGGAACACTGAAGCTTTCTTT; CDR3aa: CSGRTGGRNTEAFF
v_gene: TRBV5-4; abundance: once; j_gene: TRBJ2-3; d_gene: .; CDR3nt: TGTGCCAGCAGCCACGGTCGCGCAGGAGATACGCAGTATTTT; CDR3aa: CASSHGRAGDTQYF